What follows are 25 T cell receptor beta chains derived from one specimen sequenced in a study of human T cells and chemical hapten exposure. Time point denoted: patch test 1, 2 weeks after DPC sensitization. Treatment in this sample: therapeutic diphenylcyclopropenone sensitization with weekly scalp DPC. Each CDR3 protein is one row after TCRdb ran MiXCR on the RACE reads. The sample carries roughly 120,000 distinct CDR3 sequences, about 13% recorded once. The material was whole blood, obtained in connection with sensitization to the hapten diphenylcyclopropenone (DPC). The receptors here all came from a man younger than 35 with alopecia areata. Some clones in this sample may be carry-over from other donors' samples.

This clonotype has more than one count but fewer than ten. The J gene is TRBJ1-4, the V gene TRBV3-1; no clear D. This CDR3 is 16 amino acids long. With 4 bases removed from V and 2 bases from J, the gap between germline ends came to 14 bases. Germline values: CDR1 LGHDT, CDR2 YNNKEL (reference sequence). This CDR3 is CASSPFSGGTNEKLFF. The DNA of the CDR3 is TGTGCCAGCAGCCCATTTTCGGGCGGTACTAATGAAAAACTGTTTTTT. Full variable domain (outside the CDR3, taken from reference TRBV3-1 and TRBJ1-4): DTAVSQTPKYLVTQMGNDKSIKCEQNLGHDTMYWYKQDSKKFLKIMFSYNNKELIINETVPNRFSPKSPDKAHLNLHINSLELGDSAVYFCASSPFSGGTNEKLFFGSGTQLSVL.

A few counts support this clonotype. V gene TRBV29-1 combines with J gene TRBJ2-1; D may be TRBD1 or TRBD2 (7 bases each). Germline loops: CDR1 SQVTM, CDR2 ANQGSEA. This CDR3 region has 13 residues. The CDR3 loop reads CTFREVIRDRQFF. The CDR3 DNA reads as TGCACCTTCCGGGAGGTAATACGGGACAGGCAGTTCTTC.

The rearrangement links TRBV20-1 to TRBJ2-5; 7 bases align to TRBD2. V lost 5 bases to trimming and J lost 3 bases; unmatched junction nucleotides: 6. The CDR3 runs 13 residues. Germline CDR1 is DFQATT and CDR2 is SNEGSKA (reference sequence). CDR3 sequence: CSAGRDYEETQYF. CDR3 DNA sequence: TGCAGTGCTGGTAGGGACTACGAAGAGACCCAGTACTTC.

The chain is built from TRBV4-3 and TRBJ2-1; a weak D match, TRBD1 (5 bases). The germline V gene encodes CDR1 LGHNA and CDR2 YSLEER. The CDR3 contains 13 residues. V lost 0 bases to trimming and J lost 7 bases, with 7 bases between them. The CDR3 protein is CASSQDSGNEQFF. The CDR3 DNA is TGCGCCAGCAGCCAAGATTCAGGGAATGAGCAGTTCTTC.

This clonotype has just one count. CDR3 loop: CASPLDRPPYEQYF. The CDR3 bases are TGTGCCAGCCCCTTGGACAGGCCACCCTACGAGCAGTACTTC. V gene TRBV3-2 combines with J gene TRBJ2-7; TRBD1 is taken as the D call from the table, unchecked against the DNA. TRBV3-2 is reported as a pseudogene. This CDR3 comprises 14 residues.

The genes are TRBV28 and TRBJ1-3; 7 bases fit TRBD1. V shed 6 bases, J shed 3 bases, and the junction held 8 bases outside the gene matches. Germline assignment: CDR1 MDHEN and CDR2 SYDVKM. This CDR3 contains 15 residues. This CDR3 reads CASRPTGHLGNTIYF. Written as DNA, the CDR3 is TGTGCCAGCAGACCGACAGGGCACCTTGGAAACACCATATATTTT. Complete variable domain (other parts from reference TRBV28 and TRBJ1-3): DVKVTQSSRYLVKRTGEKVFLECVQDMDHENMFWYRQDPGLGLRLIYFSYDVKMKEKGDIPEGYSVSREKKERFSLILESASTNQTSMYLCASRPTGHLGNTIYFGEGSWLTVV.

This clonotype occurred a few times. V and J are TRBV11-2 and TRBJ1-2; a possible D gene is TRBD1 (6 bases). Deletions cut 1 base from V and 0 bases from J, with 9 bases between. The CDR3 is 15 amino acids. CDR1 SGHAT and CDR2 FQNNGV come from the germline V gene. The CDR3 DNA reads as TGTGCCAGCAGCTTAGTTAGGACAGCTAACTATGGCTACACCTTC. Translating gives CASSLVRTANYGYTF.

This clonotype showed up just a few times. V and J are TRBV6-2 or TRBV6-3 and TRBJ1-1; D may be TRBD1 (6 bases). Germline CDR1 reads MNHEY; CDR2 reads SVGEGT. The CDR3 has 13 residues. Trimming left V 5 bases short and J 5 bases short, with 12 bases between. The DNA for the CDR3 is TGTGCCAGCAGTGATAACAGGGATACTGAAGCTTTCTTT. It is translated as CASSDNRDTEAFF.

This clonotype was counted at least ten times. The chain joins TRBV6-6 to TRBJ2-2; D assignment may be TRBD1 or TRBD2 (6 bases each). In germline, CDR1 is MNHNY, CDR2 SVGAGI (reference sequence). The CDR3 loop spans 14 amino acids. Trimming took 2 bases from V and 6 from J, leaving 10 bases between them. The CDR3 bases are TGTGCCAGCAGTTACCCGGAGGGGGCCGGGGAGCTGTTTTTT. Encoded protein: CASSYPEGAGELFF.

This clonotype was seen a few times. The rearrangement links TRBV6-2 or TRBV6-3 to TRBJ2-3, with 10 nucleotides matching TRBD2. Germline V gene data show CDR1 as MNHEY and CDR2 as SVGEGT. J lost 0 bases, V lost 3 bases, and 12 bases had no gene match. The CDR3 is 19 amino acids. This CDR3 reads CASSYISGGAFESTDTQYF. CDR3 coding DNA: TGTGCCAGCAGTTATATCAGCGGGGGGGCCTTTGAAAGCACAGATACGCAGTATTTT.

This clonotype was detected a few times. This chain joins TRBV7-2 and TRBJ1-1; D is unclear. Trimming shortened V by 4 bases and J by 1 base, and 16 bases separated the two germline ends. The CDR3 contains 16 residues. Germline CDR1 SGHTA, CDR2 FQGNSA. The DNA for the CDR3 is TGTGCCAGCAGCTCCTACTATTCGGACGAGAACACTGAAGCTTTCTTT. This sequence encodes CASSSYYSDENTEAFF.

This clonotype was recorded a few times. The gene calls are TRBV5-4 and TRBJ2-6; D uncertain. This CDR3 is 15 amino acids long. CDR1 SGHNT and CDR2 YYREEE come from the germline V gene (reference sequence). V was trimmed by 0 bases and J by 2 bases, leaving 6 bases between them. The CDR3 reads CASSLVGTGANVLTF. In nucleotides, the CDR3 is TGTGCCAGCAGCTTGGTGGGGACTGGGGCCAACGTCCTGACTTTC.

This clonotype was counted ten times or more. The chain joins TRBV28 to TRBJ1-6; 7 nucleotides match TRBD1. CDR1 MDHEN and CDR2 SYDVKM come from the germline V gene. V lost 8 bases, J lost 10 bases, and 11 bases stayed unmatched. There are 14 residues in the CDR3. CDR3 in DNA: TGTGCCAGCCAAGCGGAGGGGGCAGGATCACCCCTCCACTTT. Translation: CASQAEGAGSPLHF.

V gene TRBV29-1 combines with J gene TRBJ2-3, with 12 bases fitting TRBD2. The germline gives CDR1 SQVTM, CDR2 ANQGSEA. V lost 7 bases and J lost 0; bases outside the gene matches: 2. This CDR3 is built from 14 residues. For the CDR3, the DNA is TGCAGCGCCGGGACTAGCGGGAGCACAGATACGCAGTATTTT. It translates to CSAGTSGSTDTQYF.

The chain recombines TRBV18 with TRBJ1-5, with TRBD1 matching 10 bases. Germline V gene lookup returns CDR1 KGHSH and CDR2 LQKENI. With 3 bases clipped from V and 7 bases from J, the junction kept 3 bases outside the gene matches. There are 14 residues in the CDR3. The CDR3 here is CASSPGTGVQPQHF. For the CDR3, the DNA is TGTGCCAGCTCACCGGGGACAGGGGTACAGCCCCAGCATTTT.

This clonotype was recorded a few times. The chain couples TRBV21-1 to TRBJ1-6; TRBD1, the table's D call, was not compared with the DNA. TRBV21-1 is a known pseudogene. This CDR3 comprises 14 residues. This CDR3 reads CASSARDRGPPLHF. The CDR3 region has the DNA TGTGCCAGCAGCGCCCGGGACAGGGGTCCACCCCTCCACTTT.

This chain uses TRBV6-6 with TRBJ1-1; no definite D call. V lost 2 bases and J lost 0, with 13 bases in between. This CDR3 has 16 residues. Germline loops: CDR1 MNHNY, CDR2 SVGAGI (reference sequence). CDR3 bases: TGTGCCAGCAGTTACCCCCCCACGGCTTTGAACACTGAAGCTTTCTTT. Encoded protein: CASSYPPTALNTEAFF.

The sample holds many counts of this clonotype. CDR3 nucleotide sequence: TGTGCCAGCAGCCAAGACCTCCCAGGGGTGATCACCGGGGAGCTGTTTTTT. The encoded protein is CASSQDLPGVITGELFF. V usage is TRBV14 and J usage is TRBJ2-2, with D perhaps TRBD1 (6 bases). Trimming pared 0 bases from V and 4 bases from J, leaving 15 bases between. This CDR3 is 17 amino acids long. CDR1 and CDR2 (germline): SGHDN, FVKESK.

The genes are TRBV6-2 or TRBV6-3 and TRBJ2-2, with a possible D match to TRBD1 (5 bases). The CDR3 consists of 14 residues. The germline V gene encodes CDR1 MNHEY and CDR2 SVGEGT. Trimming took 6 bases from V and 6 from J, leaving 14 bases between them. CDR3 residues: CASRLQGFAGELFF. As DNA, the CDR3 is TGTGCCAGCAGGCTCCAGGGTTTCGCCGGGGAGCTGTTTTTT.

This rearrangement joins TRBV6-5 to TRBJ1-2; TRBD1 matches 12 bases. V was clipped by 5 bases and J by 0 bases; unmatched bases: 4. There are 16 residues in the CDR3. Germline V lookup: CDR1 MNHEY, CDR2 SVGAGI. The CDR3 region is CASSPGTGGPNYGYTF. CDR3 in DNA: TGTGCCAGCAGTCCCGGGACAGGGGGCCCTAACTATGGCTACACCTTC.

The table lists this clonotype with many counts. V usage is TRBV6-2 or TRBV6-3 and J usage is TRBJ2-7, with D perhaps being TRBD1 or TRBD2 (5 bases each). Trimming removed 2 bases at V and 9 bases at J, with 11 bases between. The CDR3 runs to 12 residues. Germline-derived CDR1 and CDR2 are MNHEY and SVGEGT. CDR3 in DNA: TGTGCCAGCAGTTACGAGGGACCTAGGCAGTACTTC. Residues: CASSYEGPRQYF.

This clonotype has just a few counts. V and J are TRBV3-1 and TRBJ1-1; D call uncertain. CDR3 length: 13 amino acids. Per the germline V gene, CDR1 is LGHDT and CDR2 is YNNKEL (reference sequence). The V gene lost 3 bases and the J gene lost 6 bases, with 11 bases spanning the gap. The CDR3 DNA sequence: TGTGCCAGCAGCCAGCGTTTTGGGGCTGAAGCTTTCTTT. Translation: CASSQRFGAEAFF.

The chain links TRBV7-3 to TRBJ2-2; D is ambiguous. The germline gives CDR1 SGHTA, CDR2 FQGTGA. V was cut by 2 bases and J by 0 bases, with 7 bases left in between. This CDR3 has 15 amino acids. DNA of the CDR3: TGTGCCAGCAGCTTATCCACAGCGAACACCGGGGAGCTGTTTTTT. Translation gives CASSLSTANTGELFF.

This clonotype was detected ten times or more. The rearrangement uses TRBV2 and TRBJ2-4; no reliable D call. The CDR3 runs to 15 residues. The germline CDR1 and CDR2 sequences are SNHLY and FYNNEI. Trimming removed 7 bases from V and 0 bases from J, with 13 bases in between. The CDR3 protein is CASNPSTLAKNIQYF. The CDR3 nucleotides are TGTGCCAGCAACCCTTCGACGTTAGCCAAAAACATTCAGTACTTC.

V and J are TRBV4-1 and TRBJ2-5, with D perhaps matching TRBD1 (6 bases). Germline CDR1 reads MGHRA; CDR2 reads YSYEKL. V was clipped by 3 bases and J by 5 bases, with 10 bases between them. This CDR3 has 13 residues. CDR3 in amino acids: CASSQLQGETQYF. The CDR3 DNA sequence: TGCGCCAGCAGCCAGCTCCAGGGGGAGACCCAGTACTTC.